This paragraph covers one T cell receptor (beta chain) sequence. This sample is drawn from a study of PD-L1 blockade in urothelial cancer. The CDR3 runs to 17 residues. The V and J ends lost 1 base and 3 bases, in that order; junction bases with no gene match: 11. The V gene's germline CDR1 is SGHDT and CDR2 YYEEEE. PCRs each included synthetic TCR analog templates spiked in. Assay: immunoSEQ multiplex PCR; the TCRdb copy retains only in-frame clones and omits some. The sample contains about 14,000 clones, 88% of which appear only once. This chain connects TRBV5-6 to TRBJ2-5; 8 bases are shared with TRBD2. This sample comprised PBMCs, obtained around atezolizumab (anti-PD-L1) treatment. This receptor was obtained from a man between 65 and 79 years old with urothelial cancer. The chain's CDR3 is CASSLRSWGLGKETQYF. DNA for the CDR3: TGTGCCAGCAGCTTGAGGTCCTGGGGACTAGGAAAAGAGACCCAGTACTTC.